Shown below are 27 T cell receptor beta chains from a single sample sequenced in a study of Graves' ophthalmopathy and Graves' hyperthyroidism. Amplification from RNA transcripts yielded the TCR beta CDR3 regions. The first-round RT-PCR employed HTBI primers together with the Qiagen OneStep RT-PCR kit. A multiplex PCR was then performed as the second round. TCRdb re-called the multiplex PCR reads with MiXCR, one entry per CDR3 protein. The table shows 620,000 or so distinct CDR3 sequences, with 22% occurring only once. Sequencing used peripheral blood. These receptors were obtained from a woman younger than 35 with stable Graves' hyperthyroidism. Some clones in this sample may be carry-over from other donors' samples.

This clonotype was observed many times. This chain links TRBV11-2 with TRBJ1-6, with TRBD1 matching over 9 bases. The V and J ends lost 4 bases and 9 bases, in that order; junction bases with no gene match: 10. CDR1 is SGHAT and CDR2 is FQNNGV in the germline V gene. The CDR3 has 16 amino acids. CDR3 loop: CASSSPRDRVGSPLHF. The DNA for the CDR3 is TGTGCCAGCAGCTCGCCCCGGGACAGGGTTGGTTCACCCCTCCACTTT.

This clonotype was counted at least ten times. CDR3 coding DNA: TGTGCCAGCAGCCCTGAGGGTGGGGGGGTCAGCACTGAAGCTTTCTTT. Amino acid sequence: CASSPEGGGVSTEAFF. J is TRBJ1-1 and V is TRBV11-2; D possibly corresponds to TRBD1 (5 bases). The ends were cut back, 5 bases at V and 4 bases at J, with 20 bases in the middle. This CDR3 region has 16 residues. Germline CDR1 SGHAT, CDR2 FQNNGV. The whole variable domain, filled in from reference TRBV11-2 and TRBJ1-1, reads EAGVAQSPRYKIIEKRQSVAFWCNPISGHATLYWYQQILGQGPKLLIQFQNNGVVDDSQLPKDRFSAERLKGVDSTLKIQPAKLEDSAVYLCASSPEGGGVSTEAFFGQGTRLTVV.

This clonotype has ten or more counts. One junction end disagrees with the germline gene, perhaps due to a read error. This chain joins TRBV25-1 and TRBJ2-7; 10 bases are shared with TRBD2. Germline CDR1 reads MGHDK; CDR2 reads SYGVNS. The CDR3 covers 21 residues. For the CDR3, the DNA is TGTGCCAGCAGTGATAATCCCGGGACAGCTAGCGGGAGAGTGGCCGAAGGCGAGCAGCACTTC. Amino acid sequence: CASSDNPGTASGRVAEGEQHF.

The V and J genes are TRBV6-4 and TRBJ2-5, with TRBD1 identical over 7 bases. V trimming: 5 bases; J trimming: 7 bases; junction bases outside the gene matches: 7. CDR1 and CDR2 from the germline V gene are MRHNA and SNTAGT. CDR3 length: 13 residues. The CDR3 bases are TGTGCCAGCAGTAGACAGGGTTCCGGGACCCAGTACTTC. Translated: CASSRQGSGTQYF.

The genes are TRBV30 and TRBJ2-5; D remains unclear. This CDR3 spans 10 amino acids. V lost 8 bases, J lost 5 bases, and 9 bases lay in between. Germline CDR1 is GTSNPN and CDR2 is SVGIG (reference sequence). This chain's CDR3 is CAARVETQYF. The CDR3 DNA sequence: TGTGCCGCCAGAGTTGAGACCCAGTACTTC. Together with reference TRBV30 and TRBJ2-5, the CDR3 gives the full variable domain: SQTIHQWPATLVQPVGSPLSLECTVEGTSNPNLYWYRQAAGRGLQLLFYSVGIGQISSEVPQNLSASRPQDRQFILSSKKLLLSDSGFYLCAARVETQYFGPGTRLLVL.

This chain joins TRBV20-1 and TRBJ1-1, with D tentatively TRBD1 (5 bases). The CDR3 has 14 residues. Germline V gene sequence: CDR1 DFQATT, CDR2 SNEGSKA (reference sequence). Trimming pared 3 bases from V and 1 base from J, leaving 12 bases between. The CDR3 region is CSASPNQGNTEAFF. As DNA, the CDR3 is TGCAGTGCTAGCCCCAACCAGGGGAACACTGAAGCTTTCTTT.

The chain uses TRBV28 and TRBJ2-7; D perhaps matches TRBD1 (6 bases). The V gene's germline CDR1 is MDHEN and CDR2 SYDVKM. V dropped 6 bases and J dropped 0 bases, with 15 bases sitting between them. The CDR3 totals 15 residues. CDR3 DNA sequence: TGTGCCAGCAGAACCACTCGGGACAACTCCTACGAGCAGTACTTC. Translation gives CASRTTRDNSYEQYF.

This clonotype was detected many times. The chain joins TRBV24-1 to TRBJ2-2; TRBD2 matches at 7 bases. J gave up 1 base and V 3 bases, and 4 bases lay outside the gene matches. This CDR3 spans 16 amino acids. The germline gives CDR1 KGHDR, CDR2 SFDVKD. The DNA for the CDR3 is TGTGCCACCAGTGATCCTAGCGGAGGGAACACCGGGGAGCTGTTTTTT. Amino acid sequence: CATSDPSGGNTGELFF.

The CDR3 spells CASSSITGFYEQYF. In DNA, the CDR3 is TGTGCCAGCAGCTCCATTACAGGGTTCTACGAGCAGTACTTC. The J gene is TRBJ2-7, the V gene TRBV7-9, with D perhaps matching TRBD1 (6 bases). V lost 4 bases to trimming and J lost 3 bases, with 13 bases between them. CDR1 and CDR2 from the germline V gene are SEHNR and FQNEAQ (reference sequence). The CDR3 is 14 residues long.

This clonotype was seen at least ten times. The V call is TRBV19, the J call TRBJ1-2, with D perhaps matching TRBD1 (5 bases). Germline loops: CDR1 LNHDA, CDR2 SQIVND (reference sequence). This CDR3 region has 14 residues. Trimming removed 6 bases at V and 2 bases at J, with 13 bases between. CDR3: CASSTSRQNYGYTF. In DNA, the CDR3 is TGTGCCAGTAGCACCTCCCGACAGAACTATGGCTACACCTTC. The whole variable domain, remainder taken from reference TRBV19 and TRBJ1-2, is DGGITQSPKYLFRKEGQNVTLSCEQNLNHDAMYWYRQDPGQGLRLIYYSQIVNDFQKGDIAEGYSVSREKKESFPLTVTSAQKNPTAFYLCASSTSRQNYGYTFGSGTRLTVV.

This clonotype showed up just a few times. One junction end does not reproduce the germline sequence, and a read error may be involved. The CDR3 sequence: CSAVDPGGLQETQHF. DNA for the CDR3: TGCAGTGCTGTCGACCCGGGGGGACTTCAAGAGACCCAGCACTTC. The chain has TRBV20-1 and TRBJ2-5; 7 bases are a match to TRBD2. Germline CDR1 and CDR2: DFQATT and SNEGSKA (reference sequence). The CDR3 consists of 15 residues.

This chain uses TRBV28 with TRBJ2-7, with D hard to call. Trimming pared 6 bases from V and 5 bases from J, leaving 17 bases between. This CDR3 spans 14 amino acids. Germline values: CDR1 MDHEN, CDR2 SYDVKM. CDR3 nucleotide sequence: TGTGCCAGCAGCACCTGGAGATTGATGAACGAGCAGTACTTC. Translating it yields CASSTWRLMNEQYF. The variable domain in full, completed from reference TRBV28 and TRBJ2-7, reads DVKVTQSSRYLVKRTGEKVFLECVQDMDHENMFWYRQDPGLGLRLIYFSYDVKMKEKGDIPEGYSVSREKKERFSLILESASTNQTSMYLCASSTWRLMNEQYFGPGTRLTVT.

This chain links TRBV27 with TRBJ1-2; D is unclear. The CDR3 is made up of 13 amino acids. Germline-derived CDR1 and CDR2 are MNHEY and SMNVEV (reference sequence). V gave up 4 bases and J gave up 7 bases, with 13 bases separating them. This CDR3 reads CASSSLRNGGYTF. CDR3 in DNA: TGTGCCAGCAGTTCCCTCAGAAATGGTGGCTACACCTTC.

This clonotype was observed a handful of times. The chain employs TRBV19 and TRBJ2-2; possibly TRBD1 for D (6 bases). Trimming removed 3 bases at V and 8 bases at J, with 10 bases between. CDR3 size: 13 residues. CDR1 and CDR2 from the germline V gene are LNHDA and SQIVND (reference sequence). This CDR3 is CASSMGARGELFF. CDR3 DNA: TGTGCCAGTAGTATGGGGGCCCGGGGGGAGCTGTTTTTT.

The chain uses TRBV5-1 and TRBJ1-1; 7 nucleotides match TRBD1. The length of the CDR3 is 17 residues. With V trimmed by 4 bases and J by 0 bases, 12 bases remained unmatched. Per the germline V gene, CDR1 is SGHRS and CDR2 is YFSETQ. CDR3 bases: TGCGCCAGCAGCCGTCGAGCGGGACAGCGCCTGAACACTGAAGCTTTCTTT. Amino acid sequence: CASSRRAGQRLNTEAFF. Using reference TRBV5-1 and TRBJ1-1 for the parts outside the CDR3, the full variable domain is KAGVTQTPRYLIKTRGQQVTLSCSPISGHRSVSWYQQTPGQGLQFLFEYFSETQRNKGNFPGRFSGRQFSNSRSEMNVSTLELGDSALYLCASSRRAGQRLNTEAFFGQGTRLTVV.

This clonotype was found many times. The V gene is TRBV6-5, the J gene TRBJ1-2; perhaps TRBD1 as D (6 bases). This CDR3 is built from 15 residues. CDR1 and CDR2 from the germline V gene are MNHEY and SVGAGI. With 2 bases removed from V and 8 bases from J, the gap between germline ends came to 18 bases. Here the CDR3 DNA reads TGTGCCAGCAGTTACCACTACAGGGAGGTATGGGGCTACACCTTC. Amino acid sequence: CASSYHYREVWGYTF.

The V gene is TRBV6-2 or TRBV6-3, the J gene TRBJ2-5; 8 positions agree with TRBD1. There are 14 residues in the CDR3. Per the germline V gene, CDR1 is MNHEY and CDR2 is SVGEGT. Trimming at V came to 8 bases and at J to 5 bases, leaving 10 bases not matched to a gene. CDR3 region: CASANQGADETQYF. As DNA, the CDR3 is TGTGCCAGCGCGAATCAGGGGGCGGATGAGACCCAGTACTTC.

This clonotype was detected ten times or more. The chain combines TRBV7-2 with TRBJ1-1, with D unclear. The germline V gene has CDR1 SGHTA and CDR2 FQGNSA. The CDR3 totals 11 residues. The V and J ends lost 4 bases and 9 bases respectively, with 9 bases between them. CDR3 region: CASSSGTQAFF. The CDR3 bases are TGTGCCAGCAGCTCCGGAACCCAAGCTTTCTTT. Using reference TRBV7-2 and TRBJ1-1 for the parts outside the CDR3, the full variable domain is GAGVSQSPSNKVTEKGKDVELRCDPISGHTALYWYRQSLGQGLEFLIYFQGNSAPDKSGLPSDRFSAERTGGSVSTLTIQRTQQEDSAVYLCASSSGTQAFFGQGTRLTVV.

This clonotype has a count of ten or more. The chain combines TRBV7-8 with TRBJ1-5, with TRBD1 matching over 9 bases. CDR3 length: 15 residues. Trimming removed 0 bases from V and 4 bases from J; junction bases left unmatched: 1. Germline V gives CDR1 SGHVS, CDR2 FQNEAQ. The CDR3 sequence is CASSLAGTGNQPQHF. In nucleotides, the CDR3 is TGTGCCAGCAGCTTAGCGGGGACAGGGAATCAGCCCCAGCATTTT.

This clonotype was seen ten or more times. The chain couples TRBV12-3 or TRBV12-4 to TRBJ1-1; no clear D gene. This CDR3 is built from 12 residues. Trimming removed 6 bases at V and 6 bases at J, with 11 bases between. The CDR3 bases are TGTGCCAGCAGCCCCAGTACCCCTGAAGCTTTCTTT. Encoded protein: CASSPSTPEAFF.

This clonotype was counted ten times or more. The chain carries TRBV7-8 and TRBJ2-7; D not certain. This CDR3 comprises 15 residues. With 5 bases removed from V and 3 bases from J, the gap between germline ends came to 17 bases. Germline values: CDR1 SGHVS, CDR2 FQNEAQ. The CDR3: CASSPSLGYDYEQYF. The CDR3 region has the DNA TGTGCCAGCAGCCCCTCGTTAGGGTACGACTACGAGCAGTACTTC.

This clonotype was seen ten or more times. The chain is built from TRBV28 and TRBJ1-5; a possible D gene is TRBD1 (5 bases). Trimming left V 5 bases short and J 14 bases short, with 22 bases between. Germline V gene lookup returns CDR1 MDHEN and CDR2 SYDVKM. This CDR3 region has 14 residues. The chain's CDR3 is CASSASEEGLGEHF. In DNA form, the CDR3 reads TGTGCCAGCAGTGCGTCCGAGGAGGGGTTAGGCGAGCATTTT.

The chain couples TRBV5-1 to TRBJ1-1; perhaps TRBD1 as D (6 bases). Per germline, CDR1 SGHRS and CDR2 YFSETQ. The CDR3 sequence is 14 residues long. V dropped 3 bases and J dropped 4 bases, with 13 bases sitting between them. The CDR3 DNA reads TGCGCCAGCAGCTCTGGGGGCGCGGGCACTGAAGCTTTCTTT. Translation: CASSSGGAGTEAFF.

This clonotype was found many times. The chain uses TRBV16 and TRBJ2-7; either TRBD1 or TRBD2 may supply D (6 bases each). The CDR3 consists of 18 residues. Germline V gene data show CDR1 as KGHSY and CDR2 as FQNENV. Trimming removed 0 bases at V and 4 bases at J, with 22 bases between. The CDR3 reads CASSQSEGVKGPRYEQYF. The CDR3 bases are TGTGCCAGCAGCCAATCGGAGGGGGTCAAGGGACCCCGTTACGAGCAGTACTTC.

This clonotype was counted ten times or more. The chain is built from TRBV28 and TRBJ1-2; D remains unclear. The ends were cut back, 5 bases at V and 0 bases at J, with 7 bases in the middle. CDR3 length: 13 amino acids. Germline CDR1 MDHEN, CDR2 SYDVKM. The CDR3 region has the DNA TGTGCCAGCAGTGCCACAGCTAACTATGGCTACACCTTC. This sequence encodes CASSATANYGYTF.

Of note for this clonotype: A read error may account for a junction end that differs from germline. V gene TRBV12-3 or TRBV12-4 combines with J gene TRBJ1-1; the match to TRBD1 covers 8 bases. The CDR3 totals 14 residues. CDR3 region: CASRGTGDNTEACF. The CDR3 nucleotides read TGTGCCAGCAGGGGGACAGGAGATAACACTGAAGCTTGCTTT.

In this sample, this clonotype turned up many times. The V gene is TRBV20-1, the J gene TRBJ1-5; tentatively, D is TRBD1 (5 bases). Germline-derived CDR1 and CDR2 are DFQATT and SNEGSKA (reference sequence). This CDR3 region has 14 residues. The V and J ends lost 3 bases and 0 bases respectively, with 9 bases between them. The CDR3 here is CSAREDSSNQPQHF. CDR3 in DNA: TGCAGTGCTAGGGAAGACAGTAGCAATCAGCCCCAGCATTTT.